This TCR beta chain was retrieved from a study of regulatory T cells in long-lasting Graves disease. This clonotype has at least ten counts. In building TCR beta libraries, iRepertoire HTBI primers were used together with Arm-PCR of CDR3 regions. TCRdb re-derived calls from the multiplex PCR reads in MiXCR, one entry per CDR3 protein. Of 350,000 to 450,000 distinct CDR3 sequences in the sample, approximately 15% are singletons; the top ten hold 7.8%. Noted time point: newly diagnosed GD, antithyroid drugs for less than 3 months. Researchers made the TCR library from RNA that was extracted from PBMCs. Patients with Graves' disease were diagnosed by American Thyroid Association guidelines. The CDR3 spans 15 residues. Germline V gene lookup returns CDR1 LGHDT and CDR2 YNNKEL (reference sequence). Trimming cost V 0 bases and J 6 bases; bases outside gene matches: 4. These same data were also listed under a study on T cells in Graves' hyperthyroidism and ophthalmopathy. That work adds: A set of HTBI primers served as the primers for a first-round RT-PCR of the TCR CDR3.

The chain couples TRBV3-1 to TRBJ2-2; 7 nucleotides line up with TRBD2. The source material was peripheral blood mononuclear cells (PBMCs), sampled at new diagnosis, from a patient treated with antithyroid drugs. The clonotype comes from a woman between 35 and 50 years old with Graves disease. CDR3 in DNA: TGTGCCAGCAGCCAAGACCCGGGGGGATCCGGGGAGCTGTTTTTT. Protein product: CASSQDPGGSGELFF.